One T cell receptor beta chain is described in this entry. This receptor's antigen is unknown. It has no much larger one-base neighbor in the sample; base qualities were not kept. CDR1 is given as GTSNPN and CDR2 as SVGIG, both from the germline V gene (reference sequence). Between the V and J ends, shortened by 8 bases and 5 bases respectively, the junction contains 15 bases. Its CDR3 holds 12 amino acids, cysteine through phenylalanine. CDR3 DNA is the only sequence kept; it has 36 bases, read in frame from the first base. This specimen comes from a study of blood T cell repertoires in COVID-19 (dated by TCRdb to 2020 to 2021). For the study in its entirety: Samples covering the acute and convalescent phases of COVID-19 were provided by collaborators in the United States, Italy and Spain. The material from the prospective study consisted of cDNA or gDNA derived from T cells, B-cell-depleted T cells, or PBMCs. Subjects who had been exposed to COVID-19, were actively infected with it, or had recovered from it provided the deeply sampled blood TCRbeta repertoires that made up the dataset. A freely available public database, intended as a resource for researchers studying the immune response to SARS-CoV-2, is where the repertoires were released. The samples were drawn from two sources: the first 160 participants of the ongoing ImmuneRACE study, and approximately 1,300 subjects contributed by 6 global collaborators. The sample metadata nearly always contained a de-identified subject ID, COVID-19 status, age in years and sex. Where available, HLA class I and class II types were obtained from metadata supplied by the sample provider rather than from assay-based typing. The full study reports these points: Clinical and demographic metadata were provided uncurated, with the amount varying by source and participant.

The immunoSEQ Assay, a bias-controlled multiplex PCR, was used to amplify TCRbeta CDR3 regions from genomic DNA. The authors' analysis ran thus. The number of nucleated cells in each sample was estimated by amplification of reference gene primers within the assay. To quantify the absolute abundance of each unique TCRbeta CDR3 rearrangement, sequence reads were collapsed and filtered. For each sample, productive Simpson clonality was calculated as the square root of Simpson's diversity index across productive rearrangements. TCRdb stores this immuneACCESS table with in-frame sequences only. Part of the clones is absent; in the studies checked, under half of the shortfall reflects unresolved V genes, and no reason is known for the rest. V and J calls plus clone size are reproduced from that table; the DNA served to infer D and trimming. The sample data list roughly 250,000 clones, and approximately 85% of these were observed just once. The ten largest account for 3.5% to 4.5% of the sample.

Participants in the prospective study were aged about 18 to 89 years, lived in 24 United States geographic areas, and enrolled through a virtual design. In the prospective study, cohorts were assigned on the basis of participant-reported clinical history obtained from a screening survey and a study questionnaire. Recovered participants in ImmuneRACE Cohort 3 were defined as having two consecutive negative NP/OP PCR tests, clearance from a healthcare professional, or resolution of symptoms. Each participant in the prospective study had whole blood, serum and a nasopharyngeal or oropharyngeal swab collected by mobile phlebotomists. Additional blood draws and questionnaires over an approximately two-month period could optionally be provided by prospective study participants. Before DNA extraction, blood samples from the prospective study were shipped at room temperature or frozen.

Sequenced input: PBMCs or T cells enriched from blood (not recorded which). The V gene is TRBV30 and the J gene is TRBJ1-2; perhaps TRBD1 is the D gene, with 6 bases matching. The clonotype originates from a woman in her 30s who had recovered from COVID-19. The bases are TGTGCCGGAGAATACAGGGCTTATGGCTACACCTTC. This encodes CAGEYRAYGYTF.